This T cell receptor beta chain was sequenced during a study of T cell repertoires in cytomegalovirus infection. Study-wide results and limits: CMV-specific HLA-C-restricted TCR beta clonotypes dominated the ex vivo response.

CDR1 SQVTM and CDR2 ANQGSEA come from the germline V gene. The CDR3 has 12 residues. Trimming pared 6 bases from V and 6 bases from J, leaving 14 bases between. TCRdb processed the reads anew with MiXCR; each CDR3 protein has one entry. The data show about 460,000 distinct CDR3 sequences, around 11% seen once. Regarding this clonotype: Its antigen is unknown.

V is TRBV29-1 and J is TRBJ1-2; a weak D match, TRBD1 (5 bases). The sequence was collected from a human donor in good health (CMV status not recorded). Some clones in this sample may be carry-over from other donors' samples. The sequenced sample was PBMCs. The CDR3: CSVQSRGDGYTF. In DNA, the CDR3 is TGCAGCGTCCAAAGCCGGGGGGATGGCTACACCTTC.